This TCR beta chain originates from a study of shared clonotypes between healthy human individuals (dated by TCRdb to about 2020). Turning to the overall study: A couple of women and three men aged 18 to 49 years were included in the cohort. Per donor, three plates each were used for CD4 naive and CD4 memory, two for CD8 naive, and one for CD8 memory. To increase sequencing depth and limit assay-specific biases, TCR repertoire library preparation and sequencing were carried out by different laboratories using diverse techniques. Each donor's leukapheresis produced roughly between roughly 0.9 and 8.9 billion PBMCs. The study deeply sequenced blood TCR repertoires of about 5 healthy adults to estimate repertoire size and the extent of clonotype sharing between individuals.

With respect to this clone: Its antigen has not been determined. There are no base qualities to consult, and no much larger clone falls within one base.

CD8 naive samples were obtained by positive selection for CCR7 among CD45RO-negative cells, yielding a CD45RA+CCR7+ population from which TemRA cells were excluded. The donors were healthy, HIV-negative adults with no recently reported acute infections or vaccinations. Every donor was a Caucasian adult living in Nashville, Tennessee, USA. Blood was obtained by leukapheresis, after which PBMCs were separated by Ficoll-Histopaque density gradient centrifugation and cryopreserved in liquid nitrogen vapor phase. Analytical flow cytometry was used to check the purity and quantity of each magnetically sorted T cell population. From each sorted fraction, genomic DNA was isolated and quantified by UV absorbance on a Nanodrop 2000c. Trimming removed 2 bases from V and 7 bases from J; the gene matches leave 9 bases unexplained. The CDR3 numbers 15 residues from cysteine through phenylalanine. The CDR3 DNA has 45 bases and is translated from base 1. CDR1 and CDR2 (SGHRS, YFSETQ) derive from the germline V gene.

What the research found in general, with its limitations: Rarefaction of sorted-subset datasets indicated incomplete sequencing despite the large sequencing depth. The small number of donors limited the genetic and exposure-history diversity represented. Sampling was restricted to blood, and TCR repertoires in tissue are likely to differ from TCR repertoires in blood. Larger estimated clonotype richness was generally found for naive subsets than for memory subsets. Across a few donors, 5% to 6% of naive CD4, approximately 3.6% of naive CD8, roughly 2.3% of memory CD4, and 0.4% to 0.45% of memory CD8 clonotypes were shared. Higher generation probabilities were observed for clonotypes shared by all four sorted-subset donors than for non-shared clonotypes. Based on pairwise subsampling, the degree of clonotype sharing among donors was expected to be affected by sequencing depth.

TCR CDR3 regions were amplified from genomic DNA by multiplex PCR using the deep immunoSEQ assay. For each cell subset, the extracted genomic DNA was distributed evenly across all wells of several immunoSEQ 96-well plates, and each plate served as one replicate. Each replicate PCR for sorted subsets received around 0.2 ug genomic DNA, equal to roughly 33,000 T cell genomes. The purified libraries were quantified using a Qubit 3.0 fluorometer, sized with a Bioanalyzer 2100, and then quantified again using the KAPA Library Quantification kit. A separate single-read 150-cycle Illumina NextSeq 550 flow cell was used to sequence each immunoSEQ 96-well plate. The study's processing was this. Because only junctional sequences without quality scores were contained in the immunoSEQ output, filtering matching that applied to full-length reads could not be performed. To assign V/J genes and CDR3, sequences were annotated against IMGT germline references using PyIR, a Python wrapper for IgBLAST v1.9. Reads were filtered out if the reads had weak V/J assignments (E-value above 1e-6), no CDR3, stop codons, out-of-frame junctions, or ambiguous translated residues. A V3J clonotype was defined by an identical inferred V gene, J gene, and CDR3 amino acid sequence. Percentage overlap between repertoires was computed as shared unique clonotypes divided by the size of the smaller repertoire. RTK rarefaction, the Chao1 estimator, and Recon v2.1 estimates of unobserved clonotypes were used to assess repertoire richness. Generation probabilities for all TCRbeta clonotypes obtained by the gDNA method from a handful of donors were computed using OLGA. TCRdb retrieved this table from immuneACCESS and kept in-frame rearrangements only. Not all clones are present; in checked studies, unresolved V genes account for under half, and no reason is known for the remainder. Clone size and V and J calls were adopted from that table, with D and trimming inferred from the DNA. The sample records about 2.1 million clones, just under 95% of which are singletons. The biggest ten clones account for more than 1.5% of the sample.

The chain is encoded by TRBV5-1 joined to TRBJ2-7, and 10 junctional nucleotides match TRBD1. The sample taken for sequencing was naive CD8+ T cells from PBMCs. The cell subset or site label, read with the paper, signifies: CD45RA+CCR7+. The receptor comes from a man younger than 30 in good health. Some clones in this sample may be carry-over from other donors' samples. In nucleotide form, the sequence is TGCGCCAGCAGCTTCCGGGACAGGGGATACGCGGAGCAGTACTTC. Translated, this gives CASSFRDRGYAEQYF.